This entry lists 18 T cell receptor beta chains sequenced from one sample in a study of blood T cell repertoires in COVID-19. Sequenced by immunoSEQ multiplex PCR; TCRdb stores in-frame clones only, minus some. The sample lists approximately 300,000 clones, 80% to 95% seen once, with about 6.8% in the top ten. Sequencing input: peripheral blood. These receptor sequences come from a woman between 25 and 40 years old with COVID-19, enrolled during active disease.

The rearrangement uses TRBV5-1 and TRBJ1-6; tentative D call: TRBD1 (6 bases). Trimming pared 4 bases from V and 5 bases from J, leaving 10 bases between. The CDR3 is 14 amino acids. CDR1 SGHRS and CDR2 YFSETQ come from the germline V gene. The CDR3 region has the DNA TGCGCCAGCAGCGCCTACAGGGATAATTCACCCCTCCACTTT. Residues: CASSAYRDNSPLHF.

The CDR3 sequence: CASSFNSIKYQETQYF. Here the CDR3 DNA reads TGTGCCAGCAGTTTTAATAGCATTAAGTACCAAGAGACCCAGTACTTC. V and J are TRBV28 and TRBJ2-5; D ambiguous. Germline CDR1 MDHEN, CDR2 SYDVKM. The germline V and J ends were trimmed by 3 bases and 0 bases, with 14 bases remaining between them. The length of the CDR3 is 16 residues.

The count of this clone is one. The chain has TRBV5-6 and TRBJ2-3, with a tentative D call TRBD2 (6 bases). V was trimmed by 1 base and J by 1 base, leaving 10 bases between them. This CDR3 spans 15 amino acids. CDR1 and CDR2 (germline): SGHDT, YYEEEE. The CDR3 spells CASSLKLAGTDTQYF. The CDR3 bases are TGTGCCAGCAGCTTGAAGTTAGCGGGCACAGATACGCAGTATTTT.

The rearrangement joins TRBV4-1 to TRBJ2-1; D not resolved. Per the germline V gene, CDR1 is MGHRA and CDR2 is YSYEKL. Trimming cost V 0 bases and J 15 bases, with 15 bases left between them. The CDR3 runs 13 residues. Here the CDR3 reads CASSQDLRTQRFF. The CDR3 coding sequence is TGCGCCAGCAGCCAAGACTTGAGAACCCAAAGGTTCTTC.

This clone came up a few times. The chain combines TRBV2 with TRBJ1-4; D is possibly TRBD1 (5 bases). The CDR3 is 14 amino acids. Trimming removed 4 bases at V and 5 bases at J, with 11 bases between. The V gene's germline CDR1 is SNHLY and CDR2 FYNNEI. Here the CDR3 reads CASSVRQGNEKLFF. The DNA of the CDR3 is TGTGCCAGCAGTGTGCGTCAGGGAAATGAAAAACTGTTTTTT. Combining the CDR3 with reference TRBV2 and TRBJ1-4 gives the whole variable domain EPEVTQTPSHQVTQMGQEVILRCVPISNHLYFYWYRQILGQKVEFLVSFYNNEISEKSEIFDDQFSVERPDGSNFTLKIRSTKLEDSAMYFCASSVRQGNEKLFFGSGTQLSVL.

The rearrangement joins TRBV6-6 to TRBJ2-7, with TRBD2 matching over 8 bases. Trimming took 0 bases from V and 3 from J; bases not matched to a gene: 7. This CDR3 has 16 amino acids. Germline CDR1 MNHNY, CDR2 SVGAGI (reference sequence). The CDR3 DNA reads TGTGCCAGCAGTTACTCGGGGCTAGCGGGTGGCTACGAGCAGTACTTC. It translates to CASSYSGLAGGYEQYF.

This chain links TRBV28 with TRBJ2-7; 10 bases agree with TRBD1. CDR3 length equals 15 residues. Trimming removed 3 bases from V and 2 bases from J; junction bases left unmatched: 4. The germline V gene has CDR1 MDHEN and CDR2 SYDVKM. CDR3 region: CASSFIGTGAYEQYF. DNA for the CDR3: TGTGCCAGCAGTTTTATAGGGACAGGGGCCTACGAGCAGTACTTC.

This clone turned up a few times. The chain has TRBV28 and TRBJ1-5; possible D gene TRBD1, 6 bases. Germline lookup yields CDR1 MDHEN and CDR2 SYDVKM. V was trimmed by 3 bases and J by 3 bases, leaving 9 bases between them. This CDR3 has 14 amino acids. CDR3 amino acids: CASSFPGVNQPQHF. The CDR3, as DNA: TGTGCCAGCAGTTTCCCAGGGGTCAATCAGCCCCAGCATTTT.

The gene calls are TRBV6-6 and TRBJ1-5, with 7 bases that match TRBD1. The CDR3 is 15 amino acids. The germline gives CDR1 MNHNY, CDR2 SVGAGI (reference sequence). V dropped 5 bases and J dropped 0; count of bases not matched to a gene: 4. The CDR3 DNA is TGTGCCAGCAGTCCCGGGACAGCTAGCAATCAGCCCCAGCATTTT. Its protein is CASSPGTASNQPQHF.

V gene TRBV11-2 combines with J gene TRBJ1-2; 9 bases align to TRBD1. The junction had 6 bases not matched to a gene; V was cut back by 2 bases and J by 5 bases. Germline CDR1 is SGHAT and CDR2 is FQNNGV. The CDR3 sequence is 15 residues long. In DNA form, the CDR3 reads TGTGCCAGCAGCTTATCGGACAGGGGTGGTTATGGCTACACCTTC. This codes for CASSLSDRGGYGYTF.

This clone was seen a single time. V is TRBV2 and J is TRBJ2-5; D is possibly TRBD1 (5 bases). The CDR3 length is 14 residues. The germline gives CDR1 SNHLY, CDR2 FYNNEI. The V end lost 6 bases, the J end lost 2 bases, and 13 bases lay between the germline ends. In nucleotides, the CDR3 is TGTGCCAGCAGCGGGTCGCAGGGTCAAGAGACCCAGTACTTC. The encoded protein is CASSGSQGQETQYF. Using reference TRBV2 and TRBJ2-5 for the parts outside the CDR3, the full variable domain is EPEVTQTPSHQVTQMGQEVILRCVPISNHLYFYWYRQILGQKVEFLVSFYNNEISEKSEIFDDQFSVERPDGSNFTLKIRSTKLEDSAMYFCASSGSQGQETQYFGPGTRLLVL.

Only one count was recorded for this clone. CDR3 nucleotide sequence: TGTGCCAGTAGTAACTCTCCCGGGGCCTACGAGCAGTACTTC. This translates into CASSNSPGAYEQYF. This chain links TRBV19 with TRBJ2-7; D perhaps matches TRBD2 (5 bases). V lost 4 bases and J lost 2, with 12 bases in between. The CDR3 length is 14 residues. Germline V gene lookup returns CDR1 LNHDA and CDR2 SQIVND (reference sequence).

The chain combines TRBV5-1 with TRBJ2-2; no reliable D call. Germline CDR1 SGHRS, CDR2 YFSETQ. The V gene lost 0 bases and the J gene lost 7 bases, with 13 bases spanning the gap. The CDR3 spans 15 residues. In DNA, the CDR3 is TGCGCCAGCAGCTTGGGCGGAAACTACCTCGGGGAGCTGTTTTTT. Amino acid sequence: CASSLGGNYLGELFF.

The chain carries TRBV15 and TRBJ2-5; D unclear. The CDR3 has 13 amino acids. The V and J ends lost 1 base and 5 bases respectively, with 8 bases between them. The germline gives CDR1 LNHNV, CDR2 YYDKDF (reference sequence). The DNA of the CDR3 is TGTGCCACCAGCAGAGCACTGCGGGAGACCCAGTACTTC. Protein: CATSRALRETQYF.

The CDR3 DNA is TGTGCCAGCAGTTACTCCCCCGGCAGGTTCAATGAGCAGTTCTTC. It is translated as CASSYSPGRFNEQFF. The chain carries TRBV6-6 and TRBJ2-1; D ambiguous. Trimming cost V 0 bases and J 6 bases, with 12 bases left between them. Germline V lookup: CDR1 MNHNY, CDR2 SVGAGI (reference sequence). The length of the CDR3 is 15 residues.

The chain joins TRBV20-1 to TRBJ1-1, with D maybe TRBD1 (5 bases). Germline CDR1 is DFQATT and CDR2 is SNEGSKA (reference sequence). V shed 3 bases and J shed 10 bases, with 12 bases lying between them. The CDR3 loop spans 11 amino acids. The CDR3 reads CSASLAGGAFF. The CDR3 DNA follows: TGCAGTGCTAGTCTAGCGGGGGGAGCTTTCTTT.

The V call is TRBV28, the J call TRBJ1-2; D might be TRBD1 (6 bases). The CDR3 runs to 16 residues. Trimming pared 5 bases from V and 7 bases from J, leaving 23 bases between. Germline lookup yields CDR1 MDHEN and CDR2 SYDVKM. CDR3 sequence reads: CASSRTRGTVSGGYTF. CDR3 DNA sequence: TGTGCCAGCAGTCGGACCAGGGGAACGGTTTCTGGTGGCTACACCTTC.

The rearrangement uses TRBV10-3 and TRBJ1-2, with 9 bases matching TRBD1. CDR1 ENHRY and CDR2 SYGVKD come from the germline V gene. This CDR3 comprises 14 residues. The V gene end was trimmed by 3 bases and the J gene end by 4 bases; junction bases not matched to a gene: 3. The CDR3 spells CAISEGGQGYGYTF. The CDR3 DNA reads TGTGCCATCAGTGAAGGGGGACAGGGCTATGGCTACACCTTC.